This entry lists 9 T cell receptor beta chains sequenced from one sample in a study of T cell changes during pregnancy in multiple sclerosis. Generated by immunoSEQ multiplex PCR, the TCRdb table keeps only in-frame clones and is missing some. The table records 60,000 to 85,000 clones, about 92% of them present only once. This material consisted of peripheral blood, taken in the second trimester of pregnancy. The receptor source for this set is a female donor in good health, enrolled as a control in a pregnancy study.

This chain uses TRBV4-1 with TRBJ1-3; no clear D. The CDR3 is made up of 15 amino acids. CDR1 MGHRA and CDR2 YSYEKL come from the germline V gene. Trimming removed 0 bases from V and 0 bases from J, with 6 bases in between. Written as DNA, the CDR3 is TGCGCCAGCAGCCAAGACCGGAGCTCTGGAAACACCATATATTTT. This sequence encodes CASSQDRSSGNTIYF.

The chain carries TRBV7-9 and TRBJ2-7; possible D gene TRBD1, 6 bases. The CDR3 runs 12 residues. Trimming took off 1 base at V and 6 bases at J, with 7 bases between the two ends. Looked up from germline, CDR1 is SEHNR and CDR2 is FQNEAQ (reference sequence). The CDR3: CASSLGGGEQYF. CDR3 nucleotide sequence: TGTGCCAGCAGCTTAGGAGGGGGCGAGCAGTACTTC. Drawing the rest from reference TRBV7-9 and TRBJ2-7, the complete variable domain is DTGVSQNPRHKITKRGQNVTFRCDPISEHNRLYWYRQTLGQGPEFLTYFQNEAQLEKSRLLSDRFSAERPKGSFSTLEIQRTEQGDSAMYLCASSLGGGEQYFGPGTRLTVT.

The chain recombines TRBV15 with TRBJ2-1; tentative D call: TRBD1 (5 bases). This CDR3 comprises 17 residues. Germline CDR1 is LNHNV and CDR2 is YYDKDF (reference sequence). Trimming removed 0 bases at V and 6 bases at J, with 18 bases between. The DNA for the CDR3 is TGTGCCACCAGCAGAGATAAAAATCTTCAGGGCAGCAATGAGCAGTTCTTC. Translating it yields CATSRDKNLQGSNEQFF.

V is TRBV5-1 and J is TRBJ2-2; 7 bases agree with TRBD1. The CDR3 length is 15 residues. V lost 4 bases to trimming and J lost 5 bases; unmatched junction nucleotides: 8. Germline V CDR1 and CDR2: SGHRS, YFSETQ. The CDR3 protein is CASSPDRVGTGELFF. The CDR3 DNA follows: TGCGCCAGCAGCCCCGACAGGGTTGGGACCGGGGAGCTGTTTTTT. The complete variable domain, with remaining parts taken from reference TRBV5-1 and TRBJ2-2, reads KAGVTQTPRYLIKTRGQQVTLSCSPISGHRSVSWYQQTPGQGLQFLFEYFSETQRNKGNFPGRFSGRQFSNSRSEMNVSTLELGDSALYLCASSPDRVGTGELFFGEGSRLTVL.

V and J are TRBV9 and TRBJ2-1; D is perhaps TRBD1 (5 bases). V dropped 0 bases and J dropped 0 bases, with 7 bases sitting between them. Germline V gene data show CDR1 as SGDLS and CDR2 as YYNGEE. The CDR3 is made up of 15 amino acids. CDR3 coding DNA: TGTGCCAGCAGCGTAGGGGGCAACTCCTACAATGAGCAGTTCTTC. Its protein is CASSVGGNSYNEQFF.

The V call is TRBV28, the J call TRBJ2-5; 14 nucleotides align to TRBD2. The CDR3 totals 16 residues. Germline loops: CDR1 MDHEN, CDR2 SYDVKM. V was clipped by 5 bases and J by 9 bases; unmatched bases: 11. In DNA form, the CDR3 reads TGTGCCAGCAGTCCAAGACTAGCGGGGGGGGGAGGGGCCCAGTACTTC. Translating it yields CASSPRLAGGGGAQYF.

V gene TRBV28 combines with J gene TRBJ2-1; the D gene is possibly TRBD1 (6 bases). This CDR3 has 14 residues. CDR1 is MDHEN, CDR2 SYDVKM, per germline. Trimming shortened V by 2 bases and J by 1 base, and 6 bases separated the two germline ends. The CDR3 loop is CASSLQGSYNEQFF. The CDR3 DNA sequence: TGTGCCAGCAGTTTACAGGGGTCCTACAATGAGCAGTTCTTC.

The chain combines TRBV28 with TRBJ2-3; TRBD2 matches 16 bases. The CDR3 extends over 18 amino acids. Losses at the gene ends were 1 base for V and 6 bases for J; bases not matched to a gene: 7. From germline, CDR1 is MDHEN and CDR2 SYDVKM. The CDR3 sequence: CASSLSVGLAGGRDTQYF. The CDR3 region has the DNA TGTGCCAGCAGTTTATCTGTGGGACTAGCGGGAGGGAGGGATACGCAGTATTTT.

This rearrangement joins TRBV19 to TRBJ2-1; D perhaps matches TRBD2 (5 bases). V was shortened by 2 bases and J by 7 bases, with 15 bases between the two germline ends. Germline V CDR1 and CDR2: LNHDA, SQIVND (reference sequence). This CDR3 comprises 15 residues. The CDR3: CASSIIEGLRNEQFF. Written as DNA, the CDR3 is TGTGCCAGTAGTATAATTGAGGGTTTGAGGAATGAGCAGTTCTTC.